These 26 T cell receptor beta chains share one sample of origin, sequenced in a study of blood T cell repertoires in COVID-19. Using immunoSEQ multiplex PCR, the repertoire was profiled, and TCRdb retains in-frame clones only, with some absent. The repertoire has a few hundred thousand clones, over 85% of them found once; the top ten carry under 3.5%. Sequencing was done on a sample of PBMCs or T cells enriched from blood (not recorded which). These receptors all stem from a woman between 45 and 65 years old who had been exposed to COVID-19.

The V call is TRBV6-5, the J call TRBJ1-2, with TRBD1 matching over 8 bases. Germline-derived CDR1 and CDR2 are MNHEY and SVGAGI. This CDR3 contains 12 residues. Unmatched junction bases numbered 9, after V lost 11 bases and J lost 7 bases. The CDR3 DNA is TGTGCCTGTACCGGGACAGGCTTTGGCTACACCTTC. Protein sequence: CACTGTGFGYTF.

The DNA of the CDR3 is TGTGCCAGCAGCTTGCATGCGGACTATGGCTACACCTTC. Amino acid sequence: CASSLHADYGYTF. The J gene is TRBJ1-2, the V gene TRBV7-2; D remains ambiguous. Trimming took 3 bases from V and 3 from J, leaving 8 bases between them. From germline, CDR1 is SGHTA and CDR2 FQGNSA. This CDR3 has 13 residues.

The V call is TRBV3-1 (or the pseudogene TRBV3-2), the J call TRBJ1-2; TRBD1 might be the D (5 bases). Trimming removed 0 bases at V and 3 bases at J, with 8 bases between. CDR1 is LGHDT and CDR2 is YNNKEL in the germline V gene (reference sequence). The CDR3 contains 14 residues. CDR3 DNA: TGTGCCAGCAGCCAAGAGGGACTGGACTATGGCTACACCTTC. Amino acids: CASSQEGLDYGYTF.

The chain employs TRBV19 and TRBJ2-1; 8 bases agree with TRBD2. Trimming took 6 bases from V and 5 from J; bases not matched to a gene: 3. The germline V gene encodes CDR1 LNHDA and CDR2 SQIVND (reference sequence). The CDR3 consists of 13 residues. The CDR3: CASSTGGNNEQFF. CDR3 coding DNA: TGTGCCAGTAGCACGGGGGGGAACAATGAGCAGTTCTTC.

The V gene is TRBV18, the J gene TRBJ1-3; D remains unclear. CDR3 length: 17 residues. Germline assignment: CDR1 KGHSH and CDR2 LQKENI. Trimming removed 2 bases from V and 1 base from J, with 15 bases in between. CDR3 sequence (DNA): TGTGCCAGCTCACCAAGACCGCGGTTAGAGTCTGGAAACACCATATATTTT. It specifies CASSPRPRLESGNTIYF.

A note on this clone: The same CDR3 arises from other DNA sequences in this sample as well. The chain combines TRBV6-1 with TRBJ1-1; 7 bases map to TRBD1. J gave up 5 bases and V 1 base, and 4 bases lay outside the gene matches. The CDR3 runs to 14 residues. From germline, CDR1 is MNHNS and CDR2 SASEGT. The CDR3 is CASSEDRGRTEAFF. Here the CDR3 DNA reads TGTGCCAGCAGTGAAGACAGGGGAAGAACTGAAGCTTTCTTT.

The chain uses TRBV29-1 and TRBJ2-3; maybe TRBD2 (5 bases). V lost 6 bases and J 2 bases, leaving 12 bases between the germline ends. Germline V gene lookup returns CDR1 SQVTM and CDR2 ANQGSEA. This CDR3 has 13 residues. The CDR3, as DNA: TGCAGCGTCTATGGACTTACCACAGATACGCAGTATTTT. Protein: CSVYGLTTDTQYF.

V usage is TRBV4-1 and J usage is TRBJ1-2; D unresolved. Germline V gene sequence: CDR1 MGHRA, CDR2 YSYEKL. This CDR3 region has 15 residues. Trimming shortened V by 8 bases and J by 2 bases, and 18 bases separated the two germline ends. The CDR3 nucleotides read TGCGCCAGCGTTGTTTCGGCCCGGAGCAACTATGGCTACACCTTC. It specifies CASVVSARSNYGYTF.

CDR3 bases: TGTGCCAGCAGCCGCATAGGGACAGCGGACTACTACACCTTC. This sequence encodes CASSRIGTADYYTF. The chain joins TRBV7-9 to TRBJ1-2; 7 bases map to TRBD1. This CDR3 is 14 amino acids long. Germline-derived CDR1 and CDR2 are SEHNR and FQNEAQ (reference sequence). V was pared by 5 bases and J by 10 bases, with 13 bases of the junction left unmatched.

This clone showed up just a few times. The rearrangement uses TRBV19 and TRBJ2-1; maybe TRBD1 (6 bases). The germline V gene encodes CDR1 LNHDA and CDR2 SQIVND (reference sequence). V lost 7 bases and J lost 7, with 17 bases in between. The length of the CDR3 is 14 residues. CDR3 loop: CASTQQAGANEQFF. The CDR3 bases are TGTGCCAGTACCCAACAGGCAGGGGCAAATGAGCAGTTCTTC.

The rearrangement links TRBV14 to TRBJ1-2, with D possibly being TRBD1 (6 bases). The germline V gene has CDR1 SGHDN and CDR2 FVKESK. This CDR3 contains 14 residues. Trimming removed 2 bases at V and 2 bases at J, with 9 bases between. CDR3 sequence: CASSQLQGNYGYTF. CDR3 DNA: TGTGCCAGCAGCCAACTACAGGGAAACTATGGCTACACCTTC.

The CDR3 bases are TGTGCCAGCAGTTTACGGGGGGCCGTCTACGAGCAGTACTTC. Its translation is CASSLRGAVYEQYF. The rearrangement links TRBV28 to TRBJ2-7, with D possibly TRBD2 on 7 matching bases. CDR1 is MDHEN, CDR2 SYDVKM, per germline. The length of the CDR3 is 14 residues. Trimming shortened V by 2 bases and J by 3 bases, and 11 bases separated the two germline ends. Full variable domain (rest looked up from reference TRBV28 and TRBJ2-7): DVKVTQSSRYLVKRTGEKVFLECVQDMDHENMFWYRQDPGLGLRLIYFSYDVKMKEKGDIPEGYSVSREKKERFSLILESASTNQTSMYLCASSLRGAVYEQYFGPGTRLTVT.

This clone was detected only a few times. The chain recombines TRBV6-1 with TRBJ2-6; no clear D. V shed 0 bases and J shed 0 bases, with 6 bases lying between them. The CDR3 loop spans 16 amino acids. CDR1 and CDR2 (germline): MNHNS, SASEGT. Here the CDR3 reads CASSEATGSGANVLTF. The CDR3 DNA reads TGTGCCAGCAGTGAAGCCACCGGCTCTGGGGCCAACGTCCTGACTTTC.

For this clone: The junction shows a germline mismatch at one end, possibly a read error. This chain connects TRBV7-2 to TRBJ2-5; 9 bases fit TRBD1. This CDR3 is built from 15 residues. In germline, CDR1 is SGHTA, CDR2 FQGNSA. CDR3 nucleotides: TGTGCCAGCAGCATAGGGACGTACAGGGGGCCGTTTGTGAACTTC. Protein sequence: CASSIGTYRGPFVNF.

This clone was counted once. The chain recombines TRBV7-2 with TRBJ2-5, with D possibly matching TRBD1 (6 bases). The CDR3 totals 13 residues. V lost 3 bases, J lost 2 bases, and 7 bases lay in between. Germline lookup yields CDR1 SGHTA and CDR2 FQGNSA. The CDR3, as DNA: TGTGCCAGCAGCTTCGGACAGCAAGAGACCCAGTACTTC. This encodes CASSFGQQETQYF.

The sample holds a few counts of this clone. The CDR3 nucleotides read TGTGCCAGCAGTTACGAGTTTGGGCAGTTGAACACTGAAGCTTTCTTT. It codes for CASSYEFGQLNTEAFF. The V and J genes are TRBV6-2 or TRBV6-3 and TRBJ1-1, with no clear D. In germline, CDR1 is MNHEY, CDR2 SVGEGT. There are 16 residues in the CDR3. V dropped 2 bases and J dropped 0 bases, with 13 bases sitting between them.

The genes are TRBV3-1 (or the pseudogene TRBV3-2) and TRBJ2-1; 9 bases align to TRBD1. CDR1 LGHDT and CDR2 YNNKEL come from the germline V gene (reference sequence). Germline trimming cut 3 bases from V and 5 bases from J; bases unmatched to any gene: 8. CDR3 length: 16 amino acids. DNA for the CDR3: TGTGCCAGCAGCCATTCCGGGACAGGGATCCACAATGAGCAGTTCTTC. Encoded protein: CASSHSGTGIHNEQFF.

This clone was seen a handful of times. The CDR3 reads CASSPRTATYEQYF. The CDR3 DNA is TGTGCCAGCAGTCCGCGGACAGCCACCTACGAGCAGTACTTC. The chain couples TRBV27 to TRBJ2-7; tentative D call: TRBD1 (6 bases). With 5 bases removed from V and 2 bases from J, the gap between germline ends came to 13 bases. This CDR3 region has 14 residues. Germline V lookup: CDR1 MNHEY, CDR2 SMNVEV (reference sequence).

CDR3 nucleotides: TGTGCCTGGAGTGCCGAGACCCACAGGGCCGAAAAACTGTTTTTT. Its protein product is CAWSAETHRAEKLFF. This chain links TRBV30 with TRBJ1-4, with D possibly TRBD1 on 6 matching bases. The CDR3 runs to 15 residues. Deletions cut 1 base from V and 8 bases from J, with 17 bases between. CDR1 and CDR2 (germline): GTSNPN, SVGIG (reference sequence).

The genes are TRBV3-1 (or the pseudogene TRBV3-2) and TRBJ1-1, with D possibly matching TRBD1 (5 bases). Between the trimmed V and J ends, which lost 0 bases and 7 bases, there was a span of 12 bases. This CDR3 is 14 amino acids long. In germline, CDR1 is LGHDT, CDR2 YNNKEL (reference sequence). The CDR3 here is CASSQEPGGREAFF. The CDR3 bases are TGTGCCAGCAGCCAAGAACCCGGGGGACGTGAAGCTTTCTTT.

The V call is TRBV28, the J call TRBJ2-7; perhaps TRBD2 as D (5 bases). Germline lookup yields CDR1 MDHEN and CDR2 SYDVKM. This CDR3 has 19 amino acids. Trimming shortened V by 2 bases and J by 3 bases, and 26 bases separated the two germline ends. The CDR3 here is CASSLLLRLWDEGYYEQYF. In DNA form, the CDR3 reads TGTGCCAGCAGTTTACTCCTCCGGCTCTGGGATGAGGGCTACTACGAGCAGTACTTC.

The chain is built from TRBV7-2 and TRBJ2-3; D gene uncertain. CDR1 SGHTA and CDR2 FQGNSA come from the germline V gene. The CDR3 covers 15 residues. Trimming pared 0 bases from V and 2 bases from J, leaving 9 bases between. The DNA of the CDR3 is TGTGCCAGCAGCTTAGCGCTAGGATCCACAGATACGCAGTATTTT. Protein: CASSLALGSTDTQYF. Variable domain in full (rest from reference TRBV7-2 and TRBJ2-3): GAGVSQSPSNKVTEKGKDVELRCDPISGHTALYWYRQSLGQGLEFLIYFQGNSAPDKSGLPSDRFSAERTGGSVSTLTIQRTQQEDSAVYLCASSLALGSTDTQYFGPGTRLTVL.

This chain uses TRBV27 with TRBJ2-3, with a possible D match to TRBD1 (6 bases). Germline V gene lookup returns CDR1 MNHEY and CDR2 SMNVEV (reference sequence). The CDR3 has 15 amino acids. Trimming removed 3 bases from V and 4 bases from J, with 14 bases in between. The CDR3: CASSFASQGSDTQYF. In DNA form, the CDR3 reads TGTGCCAGCAGTTTCGCATCTCAGGGGTCAGATACGCAGTATTTT.

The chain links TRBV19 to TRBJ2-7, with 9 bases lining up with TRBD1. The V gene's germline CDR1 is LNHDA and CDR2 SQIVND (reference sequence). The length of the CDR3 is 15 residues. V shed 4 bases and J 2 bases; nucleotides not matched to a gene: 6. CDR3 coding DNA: TGTGCCAGTAGTACCGACGGACAGGGGCCCTACGAGCAGTACTTC. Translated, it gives CASSTDGQGPYEQYF.

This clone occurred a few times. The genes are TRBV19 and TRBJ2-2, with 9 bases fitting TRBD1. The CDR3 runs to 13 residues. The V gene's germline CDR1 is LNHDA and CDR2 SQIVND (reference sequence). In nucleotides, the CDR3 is TGTGGTACGGACAGGGGAACCTCCGGGGAGCTGTTTTTT. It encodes CGTDRGTSGELFF.

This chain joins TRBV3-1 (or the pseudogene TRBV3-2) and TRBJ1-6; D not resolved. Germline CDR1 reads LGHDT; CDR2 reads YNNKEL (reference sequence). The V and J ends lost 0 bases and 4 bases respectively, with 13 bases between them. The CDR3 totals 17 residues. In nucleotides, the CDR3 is TGTGCCAGCAGCCAAGACCTCGGACGGAGGTATAATTCACCCCTCCACTTT. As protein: CASSQDLGRRYNSPLHF.